These T cell receptor beta chains were read from a single sample in a study of T cells in narcolepsy. Sequencing used immunoSEQ multiplex PCR; TCRdb keeps in-frame clones, though not all of them. The sample includes roughly 40,000 clones, about 85% of them seen just once. The material sequenced was CD45RA- memory CD4+ T cells from PBMCs. These receptors were obtained from a human donor with narcolepsy. Both conserved end residues are part of each CDR3. The order of the fields is clone size, J gene, V gene, D gene, CDR3 protein, CDR3 DNA. A D gene is named only where the DNA matches it firmly. A row's size may be missing; if present it is once, few, many or a size class.

clone size: -; J gene: TRBJ2-5; V gene: TRBV5-4; D gene: -; CDR3 protein: CASSLGPVEETQYF; CDR3 DNA: TGTGCCAGCAGCTTGGGGCCAGTGGAGGAGACCCAGTACTTC
clone size: once; J gene: TRBJ2-1; V gene: TRBV19; D gene: TRBD1; CDR3 protein: CASTSIQGFEQFF; CDR3 DNA: TGTGCCAGTACCAGTATACAGGGGTTTGAGCAGTTCTTC
clone size: -; J gene: TRBJ1-4; V gene: TRBV9; D gene: -; CDR3 protein: CASSGRQNPNEKLFF; CDR3 DNA: TGTGCCAGCAGCGGACGACAGAACCCTAATGAAAAACTGTTTTTT
clone size: -; J gene: TRBJ1-6; V gene: TRBV25-1; D gene: -; CDR3 protein: CASSVGGLSYNSPLHF; CDR3 DNA: TGTGCCAGCAGTGTGGGGGGGCTGTCCTATAATTCACCCCTCCACTTT
clone size: -; J gene: TRBJ2-7; V gene: TRBV27; D gene: TRBD2; CDR3 protein: CASSFSPTSGYEQYF; CDR3 DNA: TGTGCCAGCAGTTTTTCGCCCACTAGCGGCTACGAGCAGTACTTC
clone size: -; J gene: TRBJ2-1; V gene: TRBV6-5; D gene: -; CDR3 protein: CASSSRYEQFF; CDR3 DNA: TGTGCCAGCTCCAGCCGATATGAGCAGTTCTTC
clone size: once; J gene: TRBJ2-4; V gene: TRBV19; D gene: TRBD2; CDR3 protein: CASSAGTSGGFGLAKNIQYF; CDR3 DNA: TGTGCCAGTAGCGCCGGGACTAGCGGGGGATTTGGACTAGCCAAAAACATTCAGTACTTC
clone size: -; J gene: TRBJ2-2; V gene: TRBV15; D gene: -; CDR3 protein: CATSRAYNTGELFF; CDR3 DNA: TGTGCCACCAGCAGAGCATATAACACCGGGGAGCTGTTTTTT
clone size: -; J gene: TRBJ1-6; V gene: TRBV11-2; D gene: -; CDR3 protein: CASSLYGVSGAVPGPLHF; CDR3 DNA: TGTGCCAGCAGCTTATACGGGGTATCTGGGGCGGTTCCGGGGCCCCTCCACTTT
clone size: -; J gene: TRBJ1-2; V gene: TRBV7-8; D gene: TRBD1; CDR3 protein: CASSLVRTGGSGYTF; CDR3 DNA: TGTGCCAGCAGCTTAGTGCGGACAGGGGGGTCTGGCTACACCTTC
clone size: -; J gene: TRBJ2-3; V gene: TRBV5-1; D gene: -; CDR3 protein: CASSFSGGRTDTQYF; CDR3 DNA: TGCGCCAGCAGCTTCTCGGGGGGCCGCACAGATACGCAGTATTTT
clone size: -; J gene: TRBJ1-3; V gene: TRBV18; D gene: -; CDR3 protein: CASSLGISRIGNTIYF; CDR3 DNA: TGTGCCAGCTCTCTAGGGATTTCCAGGATTGGAAACACCATATATTTT
clone size: -; J gene: TRBJ2-7; V gene: TRBV28; D gene: -; CDR3 protein: CASSAGGGYEQYF; CDR3 DNA: TGTGCCAGCAGTGCAGGGGGGGGGTACGAGCAGTACTTC
clone size: -; J gene: TRBJ1-6; V gene: TRBV5-1; D gene: -; CDR3 protein: CASSPGTGERTSPLHF; CDR3 DNA: TGCGCCAGCAGCCCCGGGACCGGGGAAAGAACTTCACCCCTCCACTTT
clone size: few; J gene: TRBJ1-2; V gene: TRBV19; D gene: TRBD1; CDR3 protein: CASSTGQGRIDYGYTF; CDR3 DNA: TGTGCCAGTAGTACAGGACAGGGGCGTATAGACTATGGCTACACCTTC
clone size: -; J gene: TRBJ2-7; V gene: TRBV30; D gene: TRBD1; CDR3 protein: CAWSVLDGTGGAYEQYF; CDR3 DNA: TGTGCCTGGAGTGTATTAGACGGGACAGGGGGCGCCTACGAGCAGTACTTC
clone size: -; J gene: TRBJ1-1; V gene: TRBV7-9; D gene: TRBD1; CDR3 protein: CASSEDQGEGTEAFF; CDR3 DNA: TGTGCCAGCAGCGAGGATCAGGGGGAGGGCACTGAAGCTTTCTTT
clone size: -; J gene: TRBJ1-5; V gene: TRBV6-1; D gene: -; CDR3 protein: CASSGGSNQPQHF; CDR3 DNA: TGTGCCAGCAGTGGGGGAAGCAATCAGCCCCAGCATTTT
clone size: -; J gene: TRBJ2-3; V gene: TRBV7-3; D gene: -; CDR3 protein: CASSPGADTSTDTQYF; CDR3 DNA: TGTGCCAGCAGCCCAGGGGCGGATACTAGCACAGATACGCAGTATTTT
clone size: few; J gene: TRBJ2-3; V gene: TRBV6-6; D gene: -; CDR3 protein: CASSVGLRGGTDTQYF; CDR3 DNA: TGTGCCAGCAGTGTAGGGCTTAGAGGTGGCACAGATACGCAGTATTTT
clone size: few; J gene: TRBJ2-3; V gene: TRBV19; D gene: TRBD2; CDR3 protein: CASSIRRGGSDTQYF; CDR3 DNA: TGTGCCAGTAGTATAAGGCGGGGGGGCTCAGATACGCAGTATTTT
clone size: -; J gene: TRBJ2-2; V gene: TRBV9; D gene: TRBD1; CDR3 protein: CASSALAGTGTGELFF; CDR3 DNA: TGTGCCAGCAGCGCCTTAGCCGGGACAGGGACCGGGGAGCTGTTTTTT
clone size: -; J gene: TRBJ2-2; V gene: TRBV9; D gene: -; CDR3 protein: CASSVVSGHTGELFF; CDR3 DNA: TGTGCCAGCAGCGTAGTTAGCGGTCACACCGGGGAGCTGTTTTTT
clone size: -; J gene: TRBJ1-1; V gene: TRBV15; D gene: TRBD1; CDR3 protein: CATSTRGAGTEAFF; CDR3 DNA: TGTGCCACCAGCACCAGGGGGGCGGGCACTGAAGCTTTCTTT
clone size: -; J gene: TRBJ1-2; V gene: TRBV29-1; D gene: -; CDR3 protein: CSVEWQGWGYTF; CDR3 DNA: TGCAGCGTTGAGTGGCAGGGCTGGGGCTACACCTTC
clone size: -; J gene: TRBJ1-5; V gene: TRBV7-2; D gene: TRBD1; CDR3 protein: CASSWTGGEGNQPQHF; CDR3 DNA: TGTGCCAGCAGCTGGACAGGGGGCGAAGGCAATCAGCCCCAGCATTTT
clone size: -; J gene: TRBJ2-2; V gene: TRBV10-1; D gene: -; CDR3 protein: CASSELGELFF; CDR3 DNA: TGCGCCAGCAGTGAGTTGGGGGAGCTGTTTTTT
clone size: once; J gene: TRBJ1-2; V gene: TRBV18; D gene: -; CDR3 protein: CASSPGPNYGYTF; CDR3 DNA: TGTGCCAGCTCACCGGGGCCCAACTATGGCTACACCTTC
clone size: -; J gene: TRBJ1-3; V gene: TRBV9; D gene: -; CDR3 protein: CASSVESGHSGNTIYF; CDR3 DNA: TGTGCCAGCAGCGTAGAATCGGGCCACTCTGGAAACACCATATATTTT